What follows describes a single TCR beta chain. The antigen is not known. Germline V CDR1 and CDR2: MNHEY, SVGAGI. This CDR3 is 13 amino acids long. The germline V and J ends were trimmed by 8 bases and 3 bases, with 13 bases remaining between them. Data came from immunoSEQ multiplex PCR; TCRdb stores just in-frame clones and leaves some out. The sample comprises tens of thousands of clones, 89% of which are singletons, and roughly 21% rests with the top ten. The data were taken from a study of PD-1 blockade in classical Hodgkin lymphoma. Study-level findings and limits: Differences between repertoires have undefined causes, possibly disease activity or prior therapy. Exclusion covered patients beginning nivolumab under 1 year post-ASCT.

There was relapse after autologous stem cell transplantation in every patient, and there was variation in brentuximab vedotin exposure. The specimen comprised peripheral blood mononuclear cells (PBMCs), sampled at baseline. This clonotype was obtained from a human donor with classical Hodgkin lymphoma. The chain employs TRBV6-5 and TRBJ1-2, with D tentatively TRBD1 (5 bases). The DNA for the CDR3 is TGTGCCAGCTCCCTCGGGGGGTACTATGGCTACACCTTC. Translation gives CASSLGGYYGYTF.